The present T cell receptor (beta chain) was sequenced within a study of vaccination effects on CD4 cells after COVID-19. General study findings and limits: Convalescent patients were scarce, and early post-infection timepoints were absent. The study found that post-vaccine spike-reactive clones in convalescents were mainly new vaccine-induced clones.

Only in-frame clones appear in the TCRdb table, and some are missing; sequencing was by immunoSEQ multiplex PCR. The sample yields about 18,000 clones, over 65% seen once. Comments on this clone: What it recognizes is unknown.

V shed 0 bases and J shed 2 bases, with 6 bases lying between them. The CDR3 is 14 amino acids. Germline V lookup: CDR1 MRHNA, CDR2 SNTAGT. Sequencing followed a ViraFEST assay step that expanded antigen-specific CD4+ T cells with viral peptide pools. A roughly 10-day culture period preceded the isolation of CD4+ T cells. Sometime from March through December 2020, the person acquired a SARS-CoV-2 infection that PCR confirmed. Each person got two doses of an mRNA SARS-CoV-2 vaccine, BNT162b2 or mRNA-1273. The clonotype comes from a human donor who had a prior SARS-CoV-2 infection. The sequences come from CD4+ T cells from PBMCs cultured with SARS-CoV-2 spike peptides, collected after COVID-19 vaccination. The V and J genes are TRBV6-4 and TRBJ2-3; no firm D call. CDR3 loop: CASSDSDATDTQYF. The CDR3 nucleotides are TGTGCCAGCAGTGACTCTGATGCCACAGATACGCAGTATTTT.